Below, 5 T cell receptor beta chains from the same sample are listed, as sequenced in a study of T cell responses to AZD1222 COVID-19 vaccine. Sequencing used immunoSEQ multiplex PCR; TCRdb keeps in-frame clones, though not all of them. The data hold 150,000 to 170,000 clones, with roughly nine tenths observed a single time. The sequencing used peripheral blood, collected on day 0 of MenACWY control vaccination. These receptor sequences come from an adult in good health.

This chain links TRBV30 with TRBJ1-1; D gene unclear. The germline V and J ends were trimmed by 2 bases and 7 bases, with 11 bases remaining between them. The CDR3 is made up of 12 amino acids. CDR1 is GTSNPN and CDR2 is SVGIG in the germline V gene (reference sequence). The CDR3 loop reads CAWSRRIYEAFF. CDR3 nucleotide sequence: TGTGCCTGGAGTCGCCGGATCTATGAAGCTTTCTTT.

The chain joins TRBV6-5 to TRBJ1-1; 11 bases are a match to TRBD1. The CDR3 has 15 residues. Per germline, CDR1 MNHEY and CDR2 SVGAGI. The V gene end was trimmed by 6 bases and the J gene end by 4 bases; junction bases not matched to a gene: 7. The CDR3 DNA reads TGTGCCAGCAGCCCAGGGACAGGGGGGGGCACTGAAGCTTTCTTT. Residues: CASSPGTGGGTEAFF.

V is TRBV10-2 and J is TRBJ2-3; TRBD2 matches at 10 bases. V shed 9 bases and J 4 bases; nucleotides not matched to a gene: 7. The germline V gene encodes CDR1 WSHSY and CDR2 SAAADI. The CDR3 has 14 residues. The CDR3 reads CASVSGGASDTQYF. The DNA of the CDR3 is TGCGCCAGTGTGAGCGGGGGGGCATCAGATACGCAGTATTTT.

The CDR3 region is CASSPGTGDGELFF. The CDR3 DNA follows: TGTGCCAGCTCACCAGGGACAGGTGACGGGGAGCTGTTTTTT. This sequence joins TRBV18 and TRBJ2-2, with 8 positions matching TRBD1. Germline lookup yields CDR1 KGHSH and CDR2 LQKENI. V was pared by 2 bases and J by 7 bases, with 3 bases of the junction left unmatched. The CDR3 runs 14 residues.

V gene TRBV3-1 (or the pseudogene TRBV3-2) combines with J gene TRBJ2-4; 8 bases are a match to TRBD1. The CDR3 has 14 residues. The V and J ends lost 6 bases and 5 bases, in that order; junction bases with no gene match: 6. Germline V gives CDR1 LGHDT, CDR2 YNNKEL (reference sequence). The CDR3 here is CASSNPGQENIQYF. CDR3 DNA: TGTGCCAGCAGTAACCCGGGACAGGAAAACATTCAGTACTTC.